This T cell receptor beta chain originates from a study of blood T cell repertoires in COVID-19 (TCRdb year 2020). Regarding the complete study: Collaborator samples came from the United States, Italy and Spain and covered acute and convalescent phases of COVID-19. The material from the prospective study consisted of cDNA or gDNA derived from T cells, B-cell-depleted T cells, or PBMCs. Nearly every sample came with metadata listing a de-identified subject ID, COVID-19 status, age in years and sex. The dataset comprised deeply sampled blood TCRbeta repertoires from subjects exposed to, actively infected with, or recovered from COVID-19. Samples were obtained from the ongoing ImmuneRACE study (first 160 participants) and from about 1,300 subjects provided by 6 global collaborators. A freely available public database, intended as a resource for researchers studying the immune response to SARS-CoV-2, is where the repertoires were released. HLA class I and class II types, where available, came from metadata supplied by the sample provider rather than from assay-based typing.

The CDR3 numbers 16 residues from cysteine through phenylalanine. Here the CDR3 DNA is all that survives: 48 bases in frame from base 1. V is shortened by 3 bases, J by 0 bases, and the region joining them spans 11 bases. The germline V gene provides CDR1 KGHSH and CDR2 LQKENI. Each collaborating institution followed its own protocols to collect whole blood in K2EDTA tubes. For TCRbeta analysis, collaborators shipped samples in one of three forms: frozen whole blood, isolated PBMCs, or DNA extracted from either of those sample types. Overall results and qualifications from the work: The amount of clinical and demographic metadata varied by source and participant and was provided uncurated.

In regard to this clone: No antigen is known for it. Per-nucleotide qualities are absent, and no much larger clonotype sits a single base away.

TCRbeta CDR3 regions were amplified from genomic DNA by means of the immunoSEQ Assay, a bias-controlled multiplex PCR. Concerning the study's data processing: Within the assay, amplification of reference gene primers was used to estimate how many nucleated cells each sample contained. Sequence reads were collapsed and filtered to measure the absolute abundance of every unique TCRbeta CDR3 rearrangement. For each sample, productive Simpson clonality was calculated as the square root of Simpson's diversity index across productive rearrangements. The table comes from immuneACCESS by way of TCRdb, which keeps in-frame sequences with V and J called. Part of the clones is missing from these tables; in studies checked, under half for an unresolved V gene and the rest for unknown reasons. V and J calls plus clone size are reproduced from that table; the DNA served to infer D and trimming. This sample gives around 150,000 clones in total; roughly four fifths of them show up just once. The ten largest clones capture 8.8% of the sample.

The rearranged chain carries TRBV18 and TRBJ2-2; a tentative D call is TRBD1 (6 bases match). Sequenced sample: peripheral blood. This TCR derives from a woman older than 75 in a cohort sampled during active or convalescent COVID-19. The bases are TGTGCCAGCTCACCCTGGACAGATCCGAACACCGGGGAGCTGTTTTTT. Its protein is CASSPWTDPNTGELFF.